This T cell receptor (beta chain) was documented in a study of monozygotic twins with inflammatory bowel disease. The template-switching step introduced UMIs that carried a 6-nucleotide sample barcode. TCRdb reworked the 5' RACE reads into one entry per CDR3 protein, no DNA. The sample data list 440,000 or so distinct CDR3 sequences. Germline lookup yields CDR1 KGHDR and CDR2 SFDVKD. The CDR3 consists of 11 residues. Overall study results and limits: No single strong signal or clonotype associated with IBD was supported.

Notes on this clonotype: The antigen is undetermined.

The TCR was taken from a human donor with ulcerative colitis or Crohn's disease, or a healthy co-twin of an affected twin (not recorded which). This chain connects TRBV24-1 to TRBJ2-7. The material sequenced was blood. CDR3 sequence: CATSDAVEQYF.